This T cell receptor (beta chain) derives from a study of blood T cell repertoires in COVID-19. At the level of the study: Whether acute or convalescent, the COVID-19 samples came from the United States, Italy and Spain. Sources were T cells, B-cell-depleted T cells, or PBMCs; the material itself was cDNA or gDNA.

This CDR3 contains 16 residues. V lost 6 bases and J lost 2; bases outside the gene matches: 6. The germline CDR1 and CDR2 sequences are KGHSH and LQKENI. Per the original methods: Scientists estimated how many nucleated cells there were by amplifying reference gene primers. The data were produced by immunoSEQ multiplex PCR, yet TCRdb's version contains in-frame clones alone and is incomplete. The V and J calls and clone size come from that table; D and trimming were worked out from the DNA. Among around 300,000 clones, 80% to 90% were seen once, and the ten largest hold approximately 10%. The sample was peripheral blood. This clonotype originated in a woman in her seventies with acute or convalescent COVID-19. The genes are TRBV18 and TRBJ1-3; 11 nucleotides agree with TRBD1. The CDR3 sequence is CASSPGQGAAGNTIYF. For the CDR3, the DNA is TGTGCCAGCTCCCCCGGACAGGGGGCGGCTGGAAACACCATATATTTT.